These 26 T cell receptor beta chains came from one sample sequenced in a study of beta chain features in type 1 diabetes (dated by TCRdb to 2017 to 2018). Library construction relied on the immunoSEQ multiplex PCR assay. The entire amount of isolated RNA was reverse transcribed using the High Capacity cDNA Reverse Transcription Kit, so the sequenced TCRB transcripts were expressed ones. This immuneACCESS table, as held by TCRdb, lists in-frame sequences with V and J called but not all clones. Of the missing ones, under half trace to an unresolved V gene in checked studies; the others have no known cause. Across this sample there are approximately 330,000 clones, with 9.5% to 11% seen only once. The ten largest clones take up roughly 0.016% of the sample. Sequencing input: naive CD4+ T cells from blood. This specimen's cell subset or site label, per the study, means: true naive CD4+ T cells. These receptors originate from a woman aged 30 to 39 in good health.

J is TRBJ1-4 and V is TRBV15; no definite D call. The CDR3 runs 15 residues. The V end lost 0 bases, the J end lost 3 bases, and 8 bases lay between the germline ends. The germline CDR1 and CDR2 sequences are LNHNV and YYDKDF (reference sequence). CDR3 sequence: CATSRDLGANEKLFF. CDR3 DNA: TGTGCCACCAGCAGAGATCTGGGCGCTAATGAAAAACTGTTTTTT.

The chain couples TRBV28 to TRBJ2-2; 10 nucleotides match TRBD1. The CDR3 spans 14 residues. Trimming took 9 bases from V and 6 from J; bases not matched to a gene: 7. Germline lookup yields CDR1 MDHEN and CDR2 SYDVKM. CDR3 nucleotides: TGTGCCAGTGGGACAGGGGATAAGGCCGGGGAGCTGTTTTTT. This encodes CASGTGDKAGELFF.

This clone was seen more than once but under ten times. The chain combines TRBV4-3 with TRBJ2-1; D might be TRBD1 (5 bases). The ends were cut back, 0 bases at V and 4 bases at J, with 13 bases in the middle. The germline CDR1 and CDR2 sequences are LGHNA and YSLEER. This CDR3 is 16 amino acids long. This CDR3 reads CASSQEGASAYNEQFF. CDR3 coding DNA: TGCGCCAGCAGCCAAGAAGGGGCCAGTGCATACAATGAGCAGTTCTTC.

This clone has more than one count but fewer than ten. Relative to the germline gene, one junction end is altered; a read error may explain this. This chain joins TRBV7-2 and TRBJ2-4; possibly TRBD2 for D (5 bases). The CDR3 is 15 amino acids. Germline CDR1 and CDR2: SGHTA and FQGNSA. The CDR3 loop reads CASSLIMGAQNIQYF. Written as DNA, the CDR3 is TGTGCCAGCAGCTTAATCATGGGAGCCCAAAACATTCAGTACTTC.

This chain uses TRBV13 with TRBJ2-1; TRBD2 agrees at 7 bases. The CDR3 has 15 residues. V trimming: 5 bases; J trimming: 5 bases; junction bases outside the gene matches: 9. Looked up from germline, CDR1 is PRHDT and CDR2 is FYEKMQ (reference sequence). This CDR3 reads CASSRWGTTHNEQFF. CDR3 bases: TGTGCCAGCAGCAGGTGGGGGACTACTCACAATGAGCAGTTCTTC.

This clone came up a few times. The chain recombines TRBV28 with TRBJ2-7, with D perhaps TRBD2 (5 bases). V was cut by 6 bases and J by 4 bases, with 10 bases left in between. Per the germline V gene, CDR1 is MDHEN and CDR2 is SYDVKM. The CDR3 totals 12 residues. As DNA, the CDR3 is TGTGCCAGCAGGACCGGGGATTACGAGCAGTACTTC. Its protein product is CASRTGDYEQYF.

This chain uses TRBV14 with TRBJ2-7; perhaps TRBD1 as D (6 bases). The length of the CDR3 is 15 residues. Trimming removed 1 base from V and 2 bases from J, with 12 bases in between. From germline, CDR1 is SGHDN and CDR2 FVKESK. The CDR3 coding sequence is TGTGCCAGCAGCCAAGTTAAGGACAGCACCTACGAGCAGTACTTC. This gives the protein CASSQVKDSTYEQYF.

This clone showed up just a few times. This chain uses TRBV5-6 with TRBJ2-3, with 7 bases aligning to TRBD1. This CDR3 region has 15 residues. Germline V gene lookup returns CDR1 SGHDT and CDR2 YYEEEE. J was trimmed by 4 bases and V by 3 bases; bases with no gene match: 8. DNA for the CDR3: TGTGCCAGCAGCTCCCGGACAGGAGGACCAGATACGCAGTATTTT. Translating it yields CASSSRTGGPDTQYF.

A few counts support this clone. V usage is TRBV28 and J usage is TRBJ2-1; D might be TRBD2 (5 bases). The ends were cut back, 8 bases at V and 0 bases at J, with 11 bases in the middle. The CDR3 has 14 residues. Germline V gene sequence: CDR1 MDHEN, CDR2 SYDVKM. This CDR3 reads CASGSSSSYNEQFF. In DNA form, the CDR3 reads TGTGCCAGCGGGAGCAGCAGCTCCTACAATGAGCAGTTCTTC.

This clone was observed a handful of times. The chain joins TRBV10-3 to TRBJ1-1; 11 nucleotides line up with TRBD1. CDR3 length: 14 residues. Germline loops: CDR1 ENHRY, CDR2 SYGVKD. V shed 7 bases, J shed 1 base, and the junction held 2 bases outside the gene matches. The CDR3, as DNA: TGTGCCATCACGGGGACAGGGGGGAACACTGAAGCTTTCTTT. Amino acid sequence: CAITGTGGNTEAFF.

Note on this clone: The germline gene is not matched at one end of the junction; a read error may be the cause. CDR3 bases: TGTGCTAGCAGCTTAGGGTCTAGCGGGAAGGAGACCCAGTACTTC. Its protein product is CASSLGSSGKETQYF. The chain recombines TRBV7-7 with TRBJ2-5; 9 bases line up with TRBD2. Germline CDR1 is SSHAT and CDR2 is FNYEAQ (reference sequence). The CDR3 extends over 15 amino acids.

This clone was seen a few times. V is TRBV19 and J is TRBJ2-7, with 9 bases fitting TRBD1. The germline gives CDR1 LNHDA, CDR2 SQIVND (reference sequence). This CDR3 is 14 amino acids long. V was pared by 6 bases and J by 5 bases, with 8 bases of the junction left unmatched. The CDR3 sequence: CASRLRGQGDEQYF. For the CDR3, the DNA is TGTGCCAGTAGGCTCCGGGGACAGGGAGACGAGCAGTACTTC.

J is TRBJ2-2 and V is TRBV30; TRBD1 agrees at 7 bases. V dropped 6 bases and J dropped 6; count of bases not matched to a gene: 10. Germline V CDR1 and CDR2: GTSNPN, SVGIG (reference sequence). The CDR3 loop spans 14 amino acids. The CDR3 bases are TGTGCCTGCCGATCAAGACAGGGAGCCGGGGAGCTGTTTTTT. As protein: CACRSRQGAGELFF.

The V call is TRBV25-1, the J call TRBJ2-7; possibly TRBD2 for D (5 bases). Germline CDR1 and CDR2: MGHDK and SYGVNS. V was cut by 1 base and J by 6 bases, with 10 bases left in between. CDR3 size: 13 residues. In nucleotides, the CDR3 is TGTGCCAGCAGTGAATCTAGCTGGCCCGAGCAGTACTTC. Translation gives CASSESSWPEQYF.

The chain recombines TRBV5-4 with TRBJ2-3; 8 bases fit TRBD1. Trimming removed 9 bases from V and 5 bases from J; junction bases left unmatched: 8. The CDR3 runs 13 residues. Germline assignment: CDR1 SGHNT and CDR2 YYREEE (reference sequence). The CDR3 region is CATKTGVKDTQYF. CDR3 in DNA: TGTGCCACCAAGACAGGGGTGAAAGATACGCAGTATTTT.

This clone was seen a handful of times. The DNA for the CDR3 is TGTGCCAGCAGCTTGTTTGACACCCCCAATGAGCAGTTCTTC. This translates into CASSLFDTPNEQFF. This chain connects TRBV5-4 to TRBJ2-1; D gene unclear. V was trimmed by 1 base and J by 6 bases, leaving 11 bases between them. Germline V CDR1 and CDR2: SGHNT, YYREEE (reference sequence). This CDR3 contains 14 residues. The entire variable domain, with the rest obtained from reference TRBV5-4 and TRBJ2-1, is as follows: ETGVTQSPTHLIKTRGQQVTLRCSSQSGHNTVSWYQQALGQGPQFIFQYYREEENGRGNFPPRFSGLQFPNYSSELNVNALELDDSALYLCASSLFDTPNEQFFGPGTRLTVL.

This clone was seen only a few times. The V gene is TRBV18, the J gene TRBJ1-5, with TRBD1 matching 8 bases. The CDR3 is 14 amino acids. CDR1 is KGHSH, CDR2 LQKENI, per germline. V gave up 6 bases and J gave up 6 bases; unmatched junction bases: 7. The CDR3 sequence: CASSPQGAAQPQHF. The CDR3 DNA reads as TGTGCCAGCTCGCCTCAGGGGGCGGCTCAGCCCCAGCATTTT.

The V and J genes are TRBV28 and TRBJ1-1; D not certain. CDR3 length: 13 residues. The germline gives CDR1 MDHEN, CDR2 SYDVKM. V dropped 1 base and J dropped 1 base, with 4 bases sitting between them. In DNA, the CDR3 is TGTGCCAGCAGTTTATCCGGGAACACTGAAGCTTTCTTT. It codes for CASSLSGNTEAFF.

This clone was observed a few times. V gene TRBV7-9 combines with J gene TRBJ2-2; D is undetermined. This CDR3 contains 14 residues. Trimming pared 1 base from V and 4 bases from J, leaving 7 bases between. The germline V gene encodes CDR1 SEHNR and CDR2 FQNEAQ (reference sequence). The CDR3 here is CASSLDLLTGELFF. The CDR3 region has the DNA TGTGCCAGCAGCTTAGACTTACTCACCGGGGAGCTGTTTTTT.

This clone has only a few counts. The rearrangement joins TRBV1 to TRBJ1-5. TRBV1 is deemed a pseudogene. The length of the CDR3 is 15 residues. The CDR3 here is CTSSQRDFSNQPQHF. DNA of the CDR3: TGCACCAGCAGCCAGCGGGACTTTAGCAATCAGCCCCAGCATTTT.

The CDR3 sequence is CASSSTGDGNQPQHF. The DNA for the CDR3 is TGCGCCAGCAGCTCTACAGGGGATGGCAATCAGCCCCAGCATTTT. The chain is built from TRBV5-1 and TRBJ1-5; 7 positions match TRBD1. V was pared by 3 bases and J by 2 bases, with 5 bases of the junction left unmatched. The CDR3 totals 15 residues. Looked up from germline, CDR1 is SGHRS and CDR2 is YFSETQ.

The chain links TRBV9 to TRBJ2-1; a weak D match, TRBD1 (5 bases). Germline loops: CDR1 SGDLS, CDR2 YYNGEE. V shed 3 bases and J shed 3 bases, with 13 bases lying between them. This CDR3 region has 15 residues. The CDR3 spells CASSAVSGHYNEQFF. The CDR3, as DNA: TGTGCCAGCAGCGCCGTGTCAGGGCACTACAATGAGCAGTTCTTC.

This clone has only a few counts. The chain links TRBV30 to TRBJ1-5; 9 nucleotides agree with TRBD1. The CDR3 loop spans 15 amino acids. Germline CDR1 and CDR2: GTSNPN and SVGIG (reference sequence). After removal of 3 bases from V and 3 bases from J, the junction contained 6 bases not matched to a gene. As DNA, the CDR3 is TGTGCCTGGAGGGCCCGGGACAGGGACAATCAGCCCCAGCATTTT. Amino acid sequence: CAWRARDRDNQPQHF.

This clone was found a few times. The chain combines TRBV7-3 with TRBJ2-4, with D perhaps TRBD1 (6 bases). Trimming took off 4 bases at V and 1 base at J, with 17 bases between the two ends. Germline CDR1 SGHTA, CDR2 FQGTGA. The CDR3 spans 17 residues. The CDR3 reads CASSYDSQGIAKNIQYF. The CDR3 DNA follows: TGTGCCAGCAGCTACGACTCGCAGGGGATCGCCAAAAACATTCAGTACTTC.

The V and J genes are TRBV9 and TRBJ2-3; a possible D gene is TRBD1 (8 bases). The CDR3 is 15 amino acids. From germline, CDR1 is SGDLS and CDR2 YYNGEE. Between the trimmed V and J ends, which lost 0 bases and 5 bases, there was a span of 13 bases. The DNA for the CDR3 is TGTGCCAGCAGCGTAGAAACAGGGGGGGTAGATACGCAGTATTTT. Protein: CASSVETGGVDTQYF.

The chain carries TRBV4-1 and TRBJ2-3, with 12 bases aligning to TRBD2. V dropped 1 base and J dropped 2; count of bases not matched to a gene: 1. Germline CDR1 reads MGHRA; CDR2 reads YSYEKL. This CDR3 is 16 amino acids long. The CDR3 sequence: CASSQGLAGVTDTQYF. The CDR3 DNA follows: TGCGCCAGCAGCCAAGGACTAGCGGGAGTCACAGATACGCAGTATTTT.